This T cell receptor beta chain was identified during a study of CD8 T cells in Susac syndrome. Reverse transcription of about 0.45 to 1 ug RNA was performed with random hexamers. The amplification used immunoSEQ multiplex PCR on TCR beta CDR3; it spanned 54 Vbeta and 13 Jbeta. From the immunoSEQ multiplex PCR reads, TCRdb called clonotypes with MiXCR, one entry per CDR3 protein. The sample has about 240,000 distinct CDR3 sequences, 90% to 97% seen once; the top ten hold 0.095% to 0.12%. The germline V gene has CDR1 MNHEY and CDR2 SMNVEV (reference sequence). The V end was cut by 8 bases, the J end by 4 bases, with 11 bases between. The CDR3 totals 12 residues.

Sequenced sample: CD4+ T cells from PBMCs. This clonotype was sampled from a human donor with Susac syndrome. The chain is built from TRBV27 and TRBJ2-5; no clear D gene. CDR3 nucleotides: TGTGCCAGCGGCAGCTATTCAGAGACCCAGTACTTC. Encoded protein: CASGSYSETQYF.